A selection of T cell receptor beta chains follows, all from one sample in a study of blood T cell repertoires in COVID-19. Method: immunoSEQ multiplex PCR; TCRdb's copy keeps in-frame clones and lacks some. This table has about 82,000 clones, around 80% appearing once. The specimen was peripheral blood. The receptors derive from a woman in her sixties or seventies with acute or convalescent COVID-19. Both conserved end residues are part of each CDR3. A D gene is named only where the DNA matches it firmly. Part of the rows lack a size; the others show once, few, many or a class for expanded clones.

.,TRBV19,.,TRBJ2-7,CASSMALALTYEQYF,TGTGCCAGTAGTATGGCACTAGCCTTAACCTACGAGCAGTACTTC
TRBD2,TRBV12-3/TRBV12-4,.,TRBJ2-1,CASSRNSGTMEFF,TGTGCCAGCAGCCGGAATTCCGGGACTATGGAGTTCTTC
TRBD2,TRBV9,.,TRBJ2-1,CASSVGNSGGDEQFF,TGTGCCAGCAGCGTAGGAAATAGCGGGGGCGATGAGCAGTTCTTC
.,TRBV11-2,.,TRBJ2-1,CASSLVPRSNEQFF,TGTGCCAGCAGCTTAGTCCCCCGGTCCAATGAGCAGTTCTTC
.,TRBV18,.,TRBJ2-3,CASSGGTTDTQYF,TGTGCCAGCTCAGGGGGGACTACAGATACGCAGTATTTT
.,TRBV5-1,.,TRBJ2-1,CASSLVSVQGYNEQFF,TGCGCCAGCAGCTTGGTGTCGGTACAGGGCTACAATGAGCAGTTCTTC
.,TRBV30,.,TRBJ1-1,CAQKRGTEAFF,TGTGCTCAAAAACGGGGAACTGAAGCTTTCTTT
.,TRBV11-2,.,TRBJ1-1,CASSLWRGRVTEAFF,TGTGCCAGCAGCTTATGGCGGGGAAGAGTTACTGAAGCTTTCTTT
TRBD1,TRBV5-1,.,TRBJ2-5,CASSPGTGGKETQYF,TGCGCCAGCAGCCCCGGGACAGGGGGCAAGGAGACCCAGTACTTC
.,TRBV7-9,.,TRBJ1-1,CASSLVGGKTEAFF,TGTGCCAGCAGCTTAGTTGGGGGGAAGACTGAAGCTTTCTTT
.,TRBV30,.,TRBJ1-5,CAWSPGGASNQPQHF,TGTGCCTGGAGTCCGGGCGGGGCTAGCAATCAGCCCCAGCATTTT
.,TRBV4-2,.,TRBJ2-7,CASSQEDSPLVGEQYF,TGTGCCAGCAGCCAAGAGGACAGTCCACTAGTAGGCGAGCAGTACTTC
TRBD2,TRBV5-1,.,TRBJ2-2,CASYEAGGTGELFF,TGCGCCAGCTATGAGGCGGGGGGCACCGGGGAGCTGTTTTTT
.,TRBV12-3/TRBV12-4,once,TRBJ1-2,CASSFSGIYGYTF,TGTGCCAGCAGTTTTTCGGGAATCTATGGCTACACCTTC
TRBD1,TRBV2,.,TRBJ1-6,CASRKTGGVRSPLHF,TGTGCCAGCAGAAAGACAGGGGGCGTTCGTTCACCCCTCCACTTT
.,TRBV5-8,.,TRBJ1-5,CASSFTGFASGQPQHF,TGTGCCAGCAGTTTTACTGGGTTCGCCTCGGGTCAGCCCCAGCATTTT
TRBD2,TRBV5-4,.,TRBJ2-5,CASSRGLAGVEETQYF,TGTGCCAGCAGCAGGGGACTAGCGGGAGTTGAAGAGACCCAGTACTTC
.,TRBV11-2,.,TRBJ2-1,CASSLDPGAHNEQFF,TGTGCCAGCAGCTTAGATCCAGGGGCGCACAATGAGCAGTTCTTC
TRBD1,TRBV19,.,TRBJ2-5,CASSHGRQGETQYF,TGTGCCAGTAGTCACGGCCGACAGGGAGAGACCCAGTACTTC
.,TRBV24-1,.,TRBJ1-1,CATLDMMNTEAFF,TGTGCCACCCTGGACATGATGAACACTGAAGCTTTCTTT
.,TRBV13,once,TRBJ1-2,CASSPEGGTFGYTF,TGTGCCAGCAGCCCCGAGGGGGGGACTTTTGGCTACACCTTC
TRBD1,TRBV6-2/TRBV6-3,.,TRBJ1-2,CASSYSSQGDYGYTF,TGTGCCAGCAGTTACTCGTCACAGGGGGACTATGGCTACACCTTC
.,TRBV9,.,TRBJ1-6,CASSVDGSPLHF,TGTGCCAGCAGCGTAGACGGTTCACCCCTCCACTTT
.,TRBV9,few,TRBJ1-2,CASNPGNYGYTF,TGTGCCAGCAACCCAGGGAACTATGGCTACACCTTC
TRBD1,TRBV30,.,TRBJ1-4,CAWSTGTGNEKLFF,TGTGCCTGGAGTACCGGGACAGGGAATGAAAAACTGTTTTTT
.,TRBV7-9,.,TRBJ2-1,CASTLGGYSYNEQFF,TGTGCCAGCACCCTCGGAGGATATTCCTACAATGAGCAGTTCTTC
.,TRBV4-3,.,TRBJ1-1,CASSQDDKTEAFF,TGCGCCAGCAGCCAAGACGACAAAACTGAAGCTTTCTTT
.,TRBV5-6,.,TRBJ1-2,CASSLGTADYTF,TGTGCCAGCAGCTTGGGGACAGCGGACTACACCTTC
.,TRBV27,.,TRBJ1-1,CASSSLPLYRTDTEAFF,TGTGCCAGCAGTTCCCTCCCCCTCTACAGAACTGACACTGAAGCTTTCTTT
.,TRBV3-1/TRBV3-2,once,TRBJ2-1,CASSLTGNEQFF,TGTGCCAGCAGCTTGACAGGCAATGAGCAGTTCTTC
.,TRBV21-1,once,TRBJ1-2,CASSKYLGGRSNGYTF,TGTGCCAGCAGCAAATATTTGGGGGGGCGTTCTAATGGCTACACCTTC
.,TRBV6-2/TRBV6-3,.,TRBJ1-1,CASSYSGGHTEAFF,TGTGCCAGCAGTTACTCCGGGGGGCACACTGAAGCTTTCTTT
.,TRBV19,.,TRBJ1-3,CASTLSPTAGNTIYF,TGTGCCAGTACCCTATCTCCTACGGCTGGAAACACCATATATTTT
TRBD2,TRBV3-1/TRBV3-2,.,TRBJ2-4,CASSLLTGTSVAKNIQYF,TGTGCCAGCAGCCTACTCACTGGGACTAGTGTAGCCAAAAACATTCAGTACTTC
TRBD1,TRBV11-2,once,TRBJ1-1,CASSLSGQGMRTEAFF,TGTGCCAGCAGCTTATCGGGACAGGGGATGAGGACTGAAGCTTTCTTT
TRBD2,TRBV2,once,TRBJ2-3,CASRDTQRGGIADTQYF,TGTGCCAGCAGGGACACGCAGCGGGGGGGTATTGCAGATACGCAGTATTTT
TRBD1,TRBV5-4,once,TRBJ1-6,CASSSGQGGDSPLHF,TGTGCCAGCAGCTCCGGACAGGGTGGGGATTCACCCCTCCACTTT
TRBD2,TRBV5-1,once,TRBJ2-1,CASSLALAGEKVQFF,TGCGCCAGCAGCTTGGCGCTAGCGGGAGAGAAGGTGCAGTTCTTC
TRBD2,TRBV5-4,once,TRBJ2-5,CASSLGSGGIFQTQYF,TGTGCCAGCAGCTTGGGTAGCGGGGGAATTTTTCAGACCCAGTACTTC
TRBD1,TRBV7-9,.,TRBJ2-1,CASSLIGTGRNEQFF,TGTGCCAGCAGCTTAATCGGGACAGGCAGGAATGAGCAGTTCTTC
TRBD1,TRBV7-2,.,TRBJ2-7,CASSPDRVSSYEQYF,TGTGCCAGCAGCCCTGACAGGGTGAGCTCCTACGAGCAGTACTTC
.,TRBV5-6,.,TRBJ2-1,CASSFDGRPYNEQFF,TGTGCCAGCAGCTTTGATGGGAGGCCCTACAATGAGCAGTTCTTC
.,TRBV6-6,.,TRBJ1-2,CASFSGTGNYGYTF,TGTGCCAGCTTCTCCGGGACTGGTAACTATGGCTACACCTTC
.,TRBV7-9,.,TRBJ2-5,CASSPPAETQYF,TGTGCCAGCAGTCCGCCCGCGGAGACCCAGTACTTC
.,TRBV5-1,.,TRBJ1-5,CASSPRGGLQPQHF,TGCGCCAGCAGCCCCCGGGGGGGTCTTCAGCCCCAGCATTTT